This entry concerns a single T cell receptor beta chain. In the source study's methods: How many nucleated cells were present was estimated from reference gene primer amplification. The data were produced by immunoSEQ multiplex PCR, yet TCRdb's version contains in-frame clones alone and is incomplete. D and trimming were read from the DNA, whereas the V and J calls and clone size are those reported in that table. The sample carries 170,000 or so clones, roughly 84% recorded once. These data come from a study of blood T cell repertoires in COVID-19. Overall study: Acute and convalescent COVID-19 specimens originated in the United States, Italy and Spain. From T cells, B-cell-depleted T cells, or PBMCs came the material, which was cDNA or gDNA.

The V end lost 2 bases, the J end lost 2 bases, and 9 bases lay between the germline ends. The germline V gene encodes CDR1 ENHRY and CDR2 SYGVKD. The CDR3 runs to 14 residues. The chain joins TRBV10-3 to TRBJ1-1, with D possibly TRBD1 on 6 matching bases. The source of this sequence is a human donor in a cohort sampled during active COVID-19. What was sequenced was peripheral blood. The CDR3 DNA is TGTGCCATCAGTGAGGACAGGAGAAACACTGAAGCTTTCTTT. Protein product: CAISEDRRNTEAFF.